The TCR beta chain under discussion was sequenced for a study of CD8+ T cells in alopecia areata. Overall study results and limits: Across lesional scalp, and particularly alopecia totalis/universalis, clonality surpassed that of normal scalp.

RNA extraction was followed by reverse transcription into cDNA, which acted as the sequencing template. Assay used: immunoSEQ multiplex PCR; TCRdb lists only in-frame clones, some missing. The repertoire holds around 200,000 clones, with 45% to 65% as singletons. The treatment denotes: oral pan-JAK inhibitor, 5-10 mg twice daily. Both peripheral blood and punch biopsies of lesional scalp skin were obtained from patients who had alopecia areata. CDR3 length: 14 residues. V was clipped by 2 bases and J by 2 bases, with 11 bases between them. Per the germline V gene, CDR1 is SGHRS and CDR2 is YFSETQ. With regard to this clone: The target antigen is unknown.

The rearrangement links TRBV5-1 to TRBJ2-7; D ambiguous. Sample: CD4+ T cells sorted from blood, taken at week 4, from a patient treated with tofacitinib. The TCR comes from a human donor with alopecia areata. The DNA of the CDR3 is TGCGCCAGCAGCTTTAGGGTCCAGGCCTACGAGCAGTACTTC. It codes for CASSFRVQAYEQYF.